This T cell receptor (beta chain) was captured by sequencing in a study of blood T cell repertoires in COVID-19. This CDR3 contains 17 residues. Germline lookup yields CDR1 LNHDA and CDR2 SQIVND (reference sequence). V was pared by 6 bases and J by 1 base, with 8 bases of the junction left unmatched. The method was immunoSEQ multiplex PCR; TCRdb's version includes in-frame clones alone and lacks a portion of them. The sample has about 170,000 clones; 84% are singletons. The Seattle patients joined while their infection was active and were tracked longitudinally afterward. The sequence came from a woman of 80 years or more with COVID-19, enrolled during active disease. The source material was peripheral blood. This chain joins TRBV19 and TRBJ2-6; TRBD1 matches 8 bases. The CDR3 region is CASSSGGPFSGANVLTF. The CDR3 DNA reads TGTGCCAGTAGCTCAGGGGGCCCTTTTTCTGGGGCCAACGTCCTGACTTTC.